Below are 22 T cell receptor beta chains sequenced from a single sample in a study of CD8+CD57+ T cells in acquired aplastic anemia. An expansion of CD8+CD57+ cells by flow cytometry had been shown in patients chosen for sequencing. Researchers used genomic DNA as the template to profile TCR beta VDJ and CDR3. TCRdb re-analysed the reads in MiXCR, keeping a single row per CDR3 protein. The profile shows 150,000 to 200,000 distinct CDR3 sequences, roughly 43% of them singletons. The sequencing input was sorted CD4+, CD8+, or CD8+CD57+ T cells (not recorded which) from PBMCs. These receptors were obtained from a human donor with aplastic anemia.

The table lists this clonotype with many counts. The chain couples TRBV9 to TRBJ2-2; D perhaps matches TRBD2 (5 bases). Between the trimmed V and J ends, which lost 0 bases and 4 bases, there was a span of 10 bases. This CDR3 is 15 amino acids long. The V gene's germline CDR1 is SGDLS and CDR2 YYNGEE. Here the CDR3 reads CASSVGGQATGELFF. CDR3 sequence (DNA): TGTGCCAGCAGCGTAGGAGGGCAGGCCACCGGGGAGCTGTTTTTT.

This clonotype was recorded at least ten times. The V gene is TRBV20-1, the J gene TRBJ2-7; TRBD1 agrees at 9 bases. Germline lookup yields CDR1 DFQATT and CDR2 SNEGSKA (reference sequence). The CDR3 runs to 12 residues. The V and J ends lost 5 bases and 6 bases, in that order; junction bases with no gene match: 5. The CDR3 coding sequence is TGCAGTGCTGAAACAGGGGGCGCCGAGCAGTACTTC. Protein sequence: CSAETGGAEQYF.

As concerns this clonotype: The CDR3 carries no conserved terminal phenylalanine or tryptophan, so it likely arises from a read error. It is unclear where the CDR3 begins or ends on the DNA, so no DNA is shown, and the CDR3 is as TCRdb lists it. This chain connects TRBV2 to TRBJ1-6; no check of the table's D call, TRBD1, against the DNA was made. Germline values: CDR1 SNHLY, CDR2 FYNNEI. A total of 8 residues make up the CDR3, ends included. CDR3 sequence reads: CASSETTG.

With regard to this clonotype: The junction does not match germline at one end; this may be a read error. The chain links TRBV2 to TRBJ2-5; D might be TRBD1 (6 bases). The V gene's germline CDR1 is SNHLY and CDR2 FYNNEI. This CDR3 has 14 residues. CDR3 DNA: TGTGCCAGCAGTGAAGGGGGGCGAGGGGAGACCCAGTATTTC. This sequence encodes CASSEGGRGETQYF.

This clonotype was seen ten or more times. The J gene is TRBJ2-7, the V gene TRBV6-5, with TRBD1 as a possible D gene (6 bases). V was trimmed by 4 bases and J by 4 bases, leaving 11 bases between them. The CDR3 totals 13 residues. CDR1 and CDR2 (germline): MNHEY, SVGAGI. CDR3 protein: CASSSPQGYEQYF. The DNA of the CDR3 is TGTGCCAGCAGTTCCCCTCAGGGGTACGAGCAGTACTTC.

The chain recombines TRBV4-1 with TRBJ2-2, with D tentatively TRBD1 or TRBD2 (5 bases each). V lost 6 bases, J lost 2 bases, and 16 bases lay in between. This CDR3 has 16 residues. Per the germline V gene, CDR1 is MGHRA and CDR2 is YSYEKL. The CDR3 reads CASSGRDQANTGELFF. CDR3 DNA: TGCGCCAGCAGTGGTAGGGACCAAGCTAACACCGGGGAGCTGTTTTTT.

This clonotype was observed a handful of times. In this CDR3 the conserved last residue, phenylalanine or tryptophan, is missing, so a read error is likely. J is TRBJ2-2 and V is TRBV11-2, with TRBD1 identical over 7 bases. Germline lookup yields CDR1 SGHAT and CDR2 FQNNGV. The ends lost 3 bases at V and 1 base at J; junction bases unmatched: 5. The CDR3 is 16 residues long. The chain's CDR3 is CASSFRGTENTGELFL. In DNA form, the CDR3 reads TGTGCCAGCAGCTTTAGGGGGACAGAGAACACCGGGGAGCTGTTTCTT.

Note on this clonotype: The junction differs from germline at one of its ends, possibly a read error. The rearrangement uses TRBV15 and TRBJ2-5; tentative D call: TRBD1 (6 bases). The CDR3 runs to 15 residues. CDR1 is LNHNV, CDR2 YYDKDF, per germline (reference sequence). CDR3 residues: CVTSTAQGIQETQYF. CDR3 coding DNA: TGTGTCACCAGCACAGCCCAGGGGATCCAAGAGACCCAGTACTTC.

This sequence joins TRBV10-3 and TRBJ2-7, with 7 bases aligning to TRBD1. Looked up from germline, CDR1 is ENHRY and CDR2 is SYGVKD. V shed 2 bases, J shed 2 bases, and the junction held 9 bases outside the gene matches. This CDR3 contains 16 residues. The CDR3 reads CAISEKGQVRAYEQYF. The CDR3 nucleotides are TGTGCCATCAGTGAGAAAGGACAGGTTAGGGCCTACGAGCAGTACTTC.

This clonotype showed up just a few times. The chain has TRBV20-1 and TRBJ2-1; possible D gene TRBD2, 5 bases. The CDR3 spans 11 residues. Per the germline V gene, CDR1 is DFQATT and CDR2 is SNEGSKA (reference sequence). V was clipped by 5 bases and J by 4 bases, with 6 bases between them. The CDR3 nucleotides are TGCAGTGCTGGGGAGTACAATGAGCAGTTCTTC. Its translation is CSAGEYNEQFF.

This chain links TRBV18 with TRBJ1-1; TRBD1 matches at 7 bases. Germline CDR1 reads KGHSH; CDR2 reads LQKENI. The CDR3 covers 13 residues. V trimming: 2 bases; J trimming: 3 bases; junction bases outside the gene matches: 0. CDR3 protein: CASSPGQDTEAFF. CDR3 in DNA: TGTGCCAGCTCACCAGGACAGGACACTGAAGCTTTCTTT.

The chain joins TRBV6-5 to TRBJ2-2, with D perhaps TRBD1 (5 bases). This CDR3 is built from 16 residues. With 0 bases removed from V and 1 base from J, the gap between germline ends came to 9 bases. Per the germline V gene, CDR1 is MNHEY and CDR2 is SVGAGI. The CDR3: CASSYSKGWNTGELFF. In DNA form, the CDR3 reads TGTGCCAGCAGTTACTCGAAGGGGTGGAACACCGGGGAGCTGTTTTTT.

The chain combines TRBV20-1 with TRBJ1-2; D remains ambiguous. The CDR3 loop spans 10 amino acids. V was trimmed by 4 bases and J by 10 bases, leaving 10 bases between them. Per the germline V gene, CDR1 is DFQATT and CDR2 is SNEGSKA (reference sequence). The DNA for the CDR3 is TGCAGTGCTAAGGAGCTACTCTACACCTTC. Its protein product is CSAKELLYTF.

This clonotype was observed at least ten times. The J gene is TRBJ1-1, the V gene TRBV20-1; tentative D call: TRBD1 (6 bases). There are 14 residues in the CDR3. Germline V gives CDR1 DFQATT, CDR2 SNEGSKA (reference sequence). V was shortened by 3 bases and J by 2 bases, with 13 bases between the two germline ends. The CDR3 is CSASSSGHNTEAFF. The CDR3 DNA is TGCAGTGCTAGTTCTTCGGGACATAACACTGAAGCTTTCTTT.

The rearrangement uses TRBV2 and TRBJ1-1, with no clear D. V shed 7 bases and J shed 2 bases, with 14 bases lying between them. The CDR3 is 14 amino acids. Germline V lookup: CDR1 SNHLY, CDR2 FYNNEI. The CDR3 loop reads CASKISGVNTEAFF. CDR3 nucleotide sequence: TGTGCCAGCAAGATTTCCGGGGTTAACACTGAAGCTTTCTTT.

This clonotype was recorded many times. The chain joins TRBV2 to TRBJ2-5; no definite D call. CDR3 size: 14 residues. Per germline, CDR1 SNHLY and CDR2 FYNNEI. Between the trimmed V and J ends, which lost 3 bases and 1 base, there was a span of 9 bases. CDR3 bases: TGTGCCAGCAGTGATCGGTTGGGCCAAGAGACCCAGTACTTC. Its protein is CASSDRLGQETQYF.

This clonotype was seen many times. V gene TRBV2 combines with J gene TRBJ1-6; no firm D call. The CDR3 spans 15 residues. The ends were cut back, 5 bases at V and 3 bases at J, with 11 bases in the middle. Germline V gene sequence: CDR1 SNHLY, CDR2 FYNNEI. CDR3 bases: TGTGCCAGCAGTATTAGGACGATCTATAATTCACCCCTCCACTTT. Translating it yields CASSIRTIYNSPLHF. Variable domain in full (rest from reference TRBV2 and TRBJ1-6): EPEVTQTPSHQVTQMGQEVILRCVPISNHLYFYWYRQILGQKVEFLVSFYNNEISEKSEIFDDQFSVERPDGSNFTLKIRSTKLEDSAMYFCASSIRTIYNSPLHFGNGTRLTVT.

Concerning this clonotype: A junction boundary mismatches the germline segment, possibly from a read error. This chain joins TRBV7-3 and TRBJ1-1; no clear D gene. Germline CDR1 is SGHTA and CDR2 is FQGTGA. This CDR3 has 13 residues. In DNA form, the CDR3 reads TGCACCAGCAGCTCGCAAAGCAACACTGAAGCTTTCTTT. Its protein product is CTSSSQSNTEAFF.

This clonotype came up many times. V gene TRBV2 combines with J gene TRBJ1-1; tentatively, D is TRBD1 (5 bases). Germline CDR1 is SNHLY and CDR2 is FYNNEI. Trimming cost V 3 bases and J 1 base, with 6 bases left between them. The CDR3 consists of 13 residues. The CDR3 coding sequence is TGTGCCAGCAGTGAGGGGGAGAACACTGAAGCTTTCTTT. It is translated as CASSEGENTEAFF.

The J gene is TRBJ1-4, the V gene TRBV7-8; D is ambiguous. This CDR3 is 15 amino acids long. Trimming stripped 5 bases from V and 7 bases from J, with 17 bases between. Germline V CDR1 and CDR2: SGHVS, FQNEAQ. This CDR3 reads CASSRAEGYGEKLFF. For the CDR3, the DNA is TGTGCCAGCAGCCGAGCTGAGGGTTATGGTGAAAAACTGTTTTTT.

The chain employs TRBV10-3 and TRBJ1-6, with a possible D match to TRBD1 (5 bases). This CDR3 is 14 amino acids long. Trimming removed 8 bases from V and 8 bases from J, with 16 bases in between. Germline assignment: CDR1 ENHRY and CDR2 SYGVKD. The CDR3 DNA is TGTGCCATCGCTCCGGGACGGGAGGATTCACCCCTCCACTTT. This translates into CAIAPGREDSPLHF.

This clonotype was seen once. The V and J genes are TRBV7-6 and TRBJ2-5; D is unresolved. The CDR3 length is 13 residues. Germline V gene lookup returns CDR1 SGHVS and CDR2 FNYEAQ. V was cut by 5 bases and J by 2 bases, with 9 bases left in between. Here the CDR3 reads CASSVRPQETQYF. The CDR3 coding sequence is TGTGCCAGCAGCGTACGACCGCAAGAGACCCAGTACTTC.